This T cell receptor (beta chain) was sequenced during a study of Ad26.COV2.S vaccination and SARS-CoV-2 variants. Study outcomes and limitations: Analytic work on TCR breadth and depth might have understated the full extent of total T cell responses. Vaccinees displayed broader spike-specific TCR repertoires than placebo recipients.

The CDR3 has 15 residues. V was trimmed by 1 base and J by 2 bases, leaving 11 bases between them. CDR1 and CDR2 from the germline V gene are LGHDT and YNNKEL (reference sequence). Treatment in this sample: some 19 received Ad26.COV2.S at low or high dose, single or two shots; five or six received placebo; per-sample allocation not given. On day 63 after the first injection, vaccine and placebo recipients gave samples. With respect to this clone: What it binds is unknown.

Some clones are missing from TCRdb's copy, which holds only in-frame ones; the method was immunoSEQ multiplex PCR. The sample lists over 300,000 clones; roughly four fifths were seen once. The starting material was peripheral blood, obtained in a trial of Ad26.COV2.S vaccine versus placebo. This receptor was taken from a person between 18 and 65 years old who received the Ad26.COV2.S COVID-19 vaccine or a placebo. The chain combines TRBV3-1 (or the pseudogene TRBV3-2) with TRBJ2-5, with D maybe TRBD2 (6 bases). The CDR3 here is CASSQATGLQETQYF. CDR3 DNA: TGTGCCAGCAGCCAAGCCACGGGACTGCAAGAGACCCAGTACTTC.